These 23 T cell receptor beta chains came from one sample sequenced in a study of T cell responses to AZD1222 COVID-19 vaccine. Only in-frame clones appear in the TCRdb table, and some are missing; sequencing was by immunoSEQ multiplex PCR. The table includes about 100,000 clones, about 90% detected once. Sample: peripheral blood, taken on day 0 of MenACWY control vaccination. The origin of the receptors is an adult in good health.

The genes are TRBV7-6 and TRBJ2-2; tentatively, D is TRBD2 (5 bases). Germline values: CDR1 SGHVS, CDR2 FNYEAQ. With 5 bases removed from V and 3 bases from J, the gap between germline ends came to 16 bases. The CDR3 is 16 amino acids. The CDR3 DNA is TGTGCCAGCAGCCTTCTCTGGGAGAGCGACACCGGGGAGCTGTTTTTT. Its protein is CASSLLWESDTGELFF.

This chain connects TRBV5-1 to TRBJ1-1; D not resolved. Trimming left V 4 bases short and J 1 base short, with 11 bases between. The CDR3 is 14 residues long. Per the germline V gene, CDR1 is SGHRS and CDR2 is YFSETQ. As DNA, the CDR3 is TGCGCCAGCAGCCCTGGGCACGCGAACACTGAAGCTTTCTTT. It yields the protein CASSPGHANTEAFF. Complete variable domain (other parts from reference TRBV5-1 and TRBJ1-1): KAGVTQTPRYLIKTRGQQVTLSCSPISGHRSVSWYQQTPGQGLQFLFEYFSETQRNKGNFPGRFSGRQFSNSRSEMNVSTLELGDSALYLCASSPGHANTEAFFGQGTRLTVV.

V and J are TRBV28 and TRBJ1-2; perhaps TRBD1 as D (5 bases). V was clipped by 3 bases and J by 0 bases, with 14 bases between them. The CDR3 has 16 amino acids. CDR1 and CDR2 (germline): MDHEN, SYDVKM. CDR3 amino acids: CASSFMGLTANYGYTF. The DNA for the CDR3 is TGTGCCAGCAGTTTCATGGGGCTGACGGCTAACTATGGCTACACCTTC.

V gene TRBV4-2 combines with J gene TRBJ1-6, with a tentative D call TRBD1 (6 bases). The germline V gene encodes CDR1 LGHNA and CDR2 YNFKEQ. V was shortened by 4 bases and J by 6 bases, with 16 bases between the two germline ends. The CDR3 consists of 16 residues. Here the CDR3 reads CASSPVGQGINSPLHF. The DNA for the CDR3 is TGTGCCAGCAGCCCTGTGGGTCAGGGGATTAATTCACCCCTCCACTTT.

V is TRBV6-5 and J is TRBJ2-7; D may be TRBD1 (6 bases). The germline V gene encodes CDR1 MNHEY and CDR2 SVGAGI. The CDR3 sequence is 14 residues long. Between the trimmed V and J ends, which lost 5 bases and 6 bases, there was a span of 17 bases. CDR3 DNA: TGTGCCAGCAGTCGGGCCATAAGGGGGAGCGAGCAGTACTTC. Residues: CASSRAIRGSEQYF.

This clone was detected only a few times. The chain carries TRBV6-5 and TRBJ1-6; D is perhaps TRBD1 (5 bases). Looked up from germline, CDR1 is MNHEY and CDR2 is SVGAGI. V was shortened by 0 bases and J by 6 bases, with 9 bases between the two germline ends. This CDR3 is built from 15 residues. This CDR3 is CASSYSSGSNSPLHF. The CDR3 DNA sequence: TGTGCCAGCAGTTACTCTTCAGGGAGTAATTCACCCCTCCACTTT.

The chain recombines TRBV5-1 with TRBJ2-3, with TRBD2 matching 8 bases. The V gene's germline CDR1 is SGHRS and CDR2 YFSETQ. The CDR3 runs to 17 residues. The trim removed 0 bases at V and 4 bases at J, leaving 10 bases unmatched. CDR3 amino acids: CASSLAVRLAGSDTQYF. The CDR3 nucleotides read TGCGCCAGCAGCTTGGCGGTACGCTTAGCGGGATCAGATACGCAGTATTTT.

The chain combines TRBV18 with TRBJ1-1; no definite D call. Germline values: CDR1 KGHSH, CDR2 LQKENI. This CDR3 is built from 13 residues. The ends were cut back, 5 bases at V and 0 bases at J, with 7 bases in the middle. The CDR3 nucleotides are TGTGCCAGCTCATATGAGATGAACACTGAAGCTTTCTTT. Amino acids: CASSYEMNTEAFF.

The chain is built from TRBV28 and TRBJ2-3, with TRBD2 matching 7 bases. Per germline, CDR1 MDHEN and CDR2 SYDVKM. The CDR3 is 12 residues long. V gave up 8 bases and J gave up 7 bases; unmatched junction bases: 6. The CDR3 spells CASSGGGHTQYF. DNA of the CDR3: TGTGCCAGCTCGGGGGGAGGCCATACGCAGTATTTT.

The CDR3 nucleotides are TGTGCCAGCAGCCTTGTCGAAGGTACTGAAGCTTTCTTT. It is translated as CASSLVEGTEAFF. J is TRBJ1-1 and V is TRBV7-9; D is uncertain. The length of the CDR3 is 13 residues. Germline V gene sequence: CDR1 SEHNR, CDR2 FQNEAQ (reference sequence). The germline V and J ends were trimmed by 5 bases and 5 bases, with 12 bases remaining between them.

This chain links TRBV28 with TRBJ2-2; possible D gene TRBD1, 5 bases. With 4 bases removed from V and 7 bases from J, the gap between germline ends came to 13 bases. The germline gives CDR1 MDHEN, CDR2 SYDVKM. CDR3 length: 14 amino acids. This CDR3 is CASSSPGWHGELFF. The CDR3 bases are TGTGCCAGCAGTTCGCCAGGGTGGCACGGGGAGCTGTTTTTT.

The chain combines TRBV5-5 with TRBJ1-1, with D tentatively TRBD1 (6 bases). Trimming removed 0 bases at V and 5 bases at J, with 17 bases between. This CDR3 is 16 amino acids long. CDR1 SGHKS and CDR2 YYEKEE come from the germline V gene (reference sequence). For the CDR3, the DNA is TGTGCCAGCAGCTTGGCAGGGGCTAGGAGGGGGACTGAAGCTTTCTTT. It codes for CASSLAGARRGTEAFF. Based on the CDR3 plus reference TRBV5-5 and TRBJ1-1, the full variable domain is DAGVTQSPTHLIKTRGQQVTLRCSPISGHKSVSWYQQVLGQGPQFIFQYYEKEERGRGNFPDRFSARQFPNYSSELNVNALLLGDSALYLCASSLAGARRGTEAFFGQGTRLTVV.

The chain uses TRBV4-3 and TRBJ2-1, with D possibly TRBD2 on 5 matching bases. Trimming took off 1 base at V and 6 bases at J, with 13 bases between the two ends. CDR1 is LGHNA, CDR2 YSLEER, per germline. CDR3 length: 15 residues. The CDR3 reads CASSQALDWGNEQFF. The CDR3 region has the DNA TGCGCCAGCAGCCAAGCTTTGGACTGGGGCAATGAGCAGTTCTTC.

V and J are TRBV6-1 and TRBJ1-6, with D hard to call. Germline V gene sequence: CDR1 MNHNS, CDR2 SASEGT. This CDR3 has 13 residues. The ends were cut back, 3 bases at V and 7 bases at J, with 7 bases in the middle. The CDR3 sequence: CASSDWRNSPLHF. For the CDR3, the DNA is TGTGCCAGCAGTGATTGGCGGAATTCACCCCTCCACTTT.

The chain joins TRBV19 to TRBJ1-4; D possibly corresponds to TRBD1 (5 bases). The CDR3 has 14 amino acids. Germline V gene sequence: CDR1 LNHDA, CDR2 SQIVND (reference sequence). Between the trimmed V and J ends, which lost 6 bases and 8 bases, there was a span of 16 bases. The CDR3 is CASRSQEIGEKLFF. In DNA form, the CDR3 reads TGTGCCAGTAGGTCACAGGAAATAGGCGAAAAACTGTTTTTT.

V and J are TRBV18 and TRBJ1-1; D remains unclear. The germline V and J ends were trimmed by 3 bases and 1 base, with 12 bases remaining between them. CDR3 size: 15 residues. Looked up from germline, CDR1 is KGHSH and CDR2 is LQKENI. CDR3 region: CASSPSTEPNTEAFF. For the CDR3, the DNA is TGTGCCAGCTCACCGTCGACCGAACCGAACACTGAAGCTTTCTTT.

CDR3 DNA sequence: TGCAGCGTTGTGGGAGGGAACTATGGCTACACCTTC. Its protein is CSVVGGNYGYTF. The chain recombines TRBV29-1 with TRBJ1-2; unclear D gene. CDR1 is SQVTM and CDR2 is ANQGSEA in the germline V gene. The CDR3 contains 12 residues. The V end lost 4 bases, the J end lost 2 bases, and 8 bases lay between the germline ends.

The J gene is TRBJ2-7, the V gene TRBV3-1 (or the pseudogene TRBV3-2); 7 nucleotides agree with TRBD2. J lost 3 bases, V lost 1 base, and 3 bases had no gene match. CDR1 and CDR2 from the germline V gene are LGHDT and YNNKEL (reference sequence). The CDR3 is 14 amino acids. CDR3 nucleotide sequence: TGTGCCAGCAGCCAAGGGAGCGGGGTCTACGAGCAGTACTTC. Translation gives CASSQGSGVYEQYF.

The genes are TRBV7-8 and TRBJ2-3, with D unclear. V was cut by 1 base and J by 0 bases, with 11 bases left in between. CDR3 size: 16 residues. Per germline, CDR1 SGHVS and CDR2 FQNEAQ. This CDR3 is CASSLGVLGSTDTQYF. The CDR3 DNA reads TGTGCCAGCAGCTTAGGGGTTCTGGGGAGCACAGATACGCAGTATTTT.

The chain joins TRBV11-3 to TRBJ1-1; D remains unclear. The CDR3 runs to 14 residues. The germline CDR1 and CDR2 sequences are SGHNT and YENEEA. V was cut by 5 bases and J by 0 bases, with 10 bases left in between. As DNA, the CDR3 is TGTGCCAGCAGCCCGGGAGCCATGAACACTGAAGCTTTCTTT. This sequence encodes CASSPGAMNTEAFF. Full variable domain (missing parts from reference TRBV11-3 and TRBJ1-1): EAGVVQSPRYKIIEKKQPVAFWCNPISGHNTLYWYLQNLGQGPELLIRYENEEAVDDSQLPKDRFSAERLKGVDSTLKIQPAELGDSAVYLCASSPGAMNTEAFFGQGTRLTVV.

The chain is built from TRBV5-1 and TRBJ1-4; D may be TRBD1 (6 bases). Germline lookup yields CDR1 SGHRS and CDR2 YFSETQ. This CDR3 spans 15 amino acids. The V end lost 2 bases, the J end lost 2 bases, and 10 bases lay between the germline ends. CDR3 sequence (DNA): TGCGCCAGCAGCTTTAATCAGGGGACTAATGAAAAACTGTTTTTT. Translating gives CASSFNQGTNEKLFF.

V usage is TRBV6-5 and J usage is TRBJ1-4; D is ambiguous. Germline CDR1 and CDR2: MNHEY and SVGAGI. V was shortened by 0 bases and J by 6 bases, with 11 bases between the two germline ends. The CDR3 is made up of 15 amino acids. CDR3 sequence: CASSYSSGAHEKLFF. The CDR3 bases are TGTGCCAGCAGTTACTCGAGCGGAGCCCATGAAAAACTGTTTTTT.

The CDR3 is CASSRQANSYEQYF. As DNA, the CDR3 is TGTGCCAGCAGTAGACAGGCGAACTCCTACGAGCAGTACTTC. The rearrangement links TRBV11-3 to TRBJ2-7; D possibly corresponds to TRBD1 (6 bases). Germline V gives CDR1 SGHNT, CDR2 YENEEA. The CDR3 covers 14 residues. Deletions cut 6 bases from V and 0 bases from J, with 12 bases between.